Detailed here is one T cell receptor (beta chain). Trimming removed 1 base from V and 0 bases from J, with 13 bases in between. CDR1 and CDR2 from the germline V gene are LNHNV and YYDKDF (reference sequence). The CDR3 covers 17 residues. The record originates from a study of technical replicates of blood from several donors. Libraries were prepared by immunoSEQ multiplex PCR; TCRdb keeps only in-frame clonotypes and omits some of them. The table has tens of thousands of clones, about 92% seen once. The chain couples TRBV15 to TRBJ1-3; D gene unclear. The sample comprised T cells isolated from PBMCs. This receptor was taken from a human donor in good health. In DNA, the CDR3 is TGTGCCACCAGCAGAGCCTCCCCTCCGAGCTCTGGAAACACCATATATTTT. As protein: CATSRASPPSSGNTIYF.